The 21 T cell receptor beta chains listed next were all sequenced from one sample in a study of T-cell reconstitution after alpha-beta-depleted transplantation in children. This sample's TCRbeta library carried unique molecular identifier barcodes. One entry per CDR3 protein, called by TCRdb with MiXCR from the PCR reads. The table shows 480,000 or so distinct CDR3 sequences, with roughly a tenth occurring only once. This specimen was PBMCs, taken before TCRalphabeta/CD19-depleted stem cell transplant. These receptors were obtained from a child aged 2-15 years with inherited bone marrow failure, due to receive a stem cell transplant.

Ten or more counts support this clonotype. The V gene is TRBV12-3 or TRBV12-4, the J gene TRBJ2-2; D not resolved. The length of the CDR3 is 12 residues. V gave up 2 bases and J gave up 6 bases, with 4 bases separating them. CDR3 DNA: TGTGCCAGCAGTTTATGGGCCGGGGAGCTGTTTTTT. It is translated as CASSLWAGELFF.

In its sample, this clonotype was seen many times. CDR3 sequence (DNA): TGTGCCAGCAGTTACTCGGGAAGAAGTACCCAGTACTTC. This gives the protein CASSYSGRSTQYF. The gene calls are TRBV6-5 and TRBJ2-5, with D hard to call. The germline CDR1 and CDR2 sequences are MNHEY and SVGAGI. The length of the CDR3 is 13 residues. Trimming left V 0 bases short and J 8 bases short, with 10 bases between.

This clonotype occurred many times. The genes are TRBV4-2 and TRBJ2-5, with D tentatively TRBD2 (5 bases). The ends were cut back, 1 base at V and 1 base at J, with 13 bases in the middle. The germline CDR1 and CDR2 sequences are LGHNA and YNFKEQ. The CDR3 runs 16 residues. CDR3 DNA: TGTGCCAGCAGCCAAGGGCAAACTAGGTCCCAAGAGACCCAGTACTTC. It yields the protein CASSQGQTRSQETQYF.

The rearrangement joins TRBV4-3 to TRBJ2-7; 10 bases are a match to TRBD2. The germline V gene encodes CDR1 LGHNA and CDR2 YSLEER. The CDR3 loop spans 16 amino acids. The trim removed 0 bases at V and 7 bases at J, leaving 9 bases unmatched. CDR3 region: CASSQDRLAGVWEQYF. CDR3 DNA sequence: TGCGCCAGCAGCCAAGATCGGCTAGCGGGAGTTTGGGAGCAGTACTTC.

This clonotype was counted ten times or more. The rearrangement links TRBV6-2 or TRBV6-3 to TRBJ2-7; D is unresolved. Trimming shortened V by 0 bases and J by 4 bases, and 10 bases separated the two germline ends. There are 14 residues in the CDR3. The germline gives CDR1 MNHEY, CDR2 SVGEGT. The CDR3: CASSYSPNSYEQYF. The DNA of the CDR3 is TGTGCCAGCAGTTACTCGCCCAACAGTTACGAGCAGTACTTC.

Many counts were recorded for this clonotype. The chain joins TRBV7-9 to TRBJ2-5; 8 bases line up with TRBD2. The CDR3 is made up of 15 amino acids. CDR1 is SEHNR, CDR2 FQNEAQ, per germline (reference sequence). Germline trimming cut 5 bases from V and 2 bases from J; bases unmatched to any gene: 7. The CDR3 sequence is CASSTLAGPQETQYF. In nucleotides, the CDR3 is TGTGCCAGCAGCACTCTAGCGGGTCCGCAAGAGACCCAGTACTTC.

This clonotype was recorded many times. The chain is built from TRBV28 and TRBJ2-7; a weak D match, TRBD2 (6 bases). V shed 6 bases and J shed 5 bases, with 14 bases lying between them. Per germline, CDR1 MDHEN and CDR2 SYDVKM. The CDR3 extends over 13 amino acids. The CDR3 nucleotides read TGTGCCAGCAGAACTAGCATTGACGACGAGCAGTACTTC. Protein: CASRTSIDDEQYF. Filled out from reference TRBV28 and TRBJ2-7, the complete variable domain reads DVKVTQSSRYLVKRTGEKVFLECVQDMDHENMFWYRQDPGLGLRLIYFSYDVKMKEKGDIPEGYSVSREKKERFSLILESASTNQTSMYLCASRTSIDDEQYFGPGTRLTVT.

The CDR3 bases are TGCGCCAGCAGCTACGGACTAGCGGGAGTATCCGGGGAGCTGTTTTTT. This sequence encodes CASSYGLAGVSGELFF. The chain couples TRBV5-1 to TRBJ2-2; TRBD2 agrees at 13 bases. From germline, CDR1 is SGHRS and CDR2 YFSETQ. J lost 6 bases, V lost 3 bases, and 5 bases had no gene match. CDR3 length equals 16 residues. Using reference TRBV5-1 and TRBJ2-2 for the parts outside the CDR3, the full variable domain is KAGVTQTPRYLIKTRGQQVTLSCSPISGHRSVSWYQQTPGQGLQFLFEYFSETQRNKGNFPGRFSGRQFSNSRSEMNVSTLELGDSALYLCASSYGLAGVSGELFFGEGSRLTVL.

This clonotype came up many times. This chain joins TRBV4-2 and TRBJ2-2; the match to TRBD1 covers 10 bases. Germline V lookup: CDR1 LGHNA, CDR2 YNFKEQ. The CDR3 totals 19 residues. V shed 5 bases and J 6 bases; nucleotides not matched to a gene: 18. The CDR3 coding sequence is TGTGCCAGCAGCAAAGGTTTGAGGGCCCCGACAGGGGGCCCCGGGGAGCTGTTTTTT. It specifies CASSKGLRAPTGGPGELFF.

With regard to this clonotype: A read error is likely, as this CDR3 ends without the conserved phenylalanine or tryptophan. V usage is TRBV10-3 and J usage is TRBJ2-1; D ambiguous. V was shortened by 7 bases and J by 5 bases, with 15 bases between the two germline ends. CDR1 is ENHRY, CDR2 SYGVKD, per germline. The CDR3 covers 14 residues. As DNA, the CDR3 is TGTGCCATCAAATCTCGGCGGTCCAACAATGAGCAGTTCCTC. Its translation: CAIKSRRSNNEQFL.

This clonotype was picked up many times. This sequence joins TRBV12-3 or TRBV12-4 and TRBJ2-1, with TRBD2 as a possible D gene (6 bases). The ends were cut back, 3 bases at V and 5 bases at J, with 11 bases in the middle. The CDR3 length is 14 residues. DNA for the CDR3: TGTGCCAGCAGTTTCACGGGAGTGGACAATGAGCAGTTCTTC. As protein: CASSFTGVDNEQFF.

In this sample, this clonotype turned up many times. V gene TRBV7-6 combines with J gene TRBJ2-3; 7 bases fit TRBD1. Germline CDR1 and CDR2: SGHVS and FNYEAQ. The trim removed 10 bases at V and 2 bases at J, leaving 12 bases unmatched. This CDR3 comprises 15 residues. CDR3 nucleotide sequence: TGTGCCACCCGTCGGGGACAGTTAATCACAGATACGCAGTATTTT. Its protein is CATRRGQLITDTQYF.

This clonotype has only a few counts. This chain links TRBV6-2 or TRBV6-3 with TRBJ2-1; D is uncertain. Germline lookup yields CDR1 MNHEY and CDR2 SVGEGT. V was shortened by 2 bases and J by 6 bases, with 8 bases between the two germline ends. The CDR3 totals 13 residues. The CDR3 here is CASSYTGINEQFF. The DNA of the CDR3 is TGTGCCAGCAGTTACACGGGTATCAATGAGCAGTTCTTC.

In its sample, this clonotype was seen many times. The chain combines TRBV15 with TRBJ2-7, with 8 positions matching TRBD1. Germline loops: CDR1 LNHNV, CDR2 YYDKDF (reference sequence). The CDR3 is 15 amino acids. V dropped 0 bases and J dropped 4; count of bases not matched to a gene: 5. The CDR3, as DNA: TGTGCCACCAGCAGAGAGGCAGGGGGCTGGTACGAGCAGTACTTC. This encodes CATSREAGGWYEQYF. The entire variable domain, with the rest obtained from reference TRBV15 and TRBJ2-7, is as follows: DAMVIQNPRYQVTQFGKPVTLSCSQTLNHNVMYWYQQKSSQAPKLLFHYYDKDFNNEADTPDNFQSRRPNTSFCFLDIRSPGLGDTAMYLCATSREAGGWYEQYFGPGTRLTVT.

Many counts were recorded for this clonotype. J is TRBJ2-3 and V is TRBV7-9; possible D gene TRBD2, 5 bases. Per germline, CDR1 SEHNR and CDR2 FQNEAQ (reference sequence). The CDR3 extends over 15 amino acids. V was shortened by 4 bases and J by 3 bases, with 14 bases between the two germline ends. In DNA form, the CDR3 reads TGTGCCAGCAGCTCTGGAGGTCTTCGGACAGATACGCAGTATTTT. Its protein product is CASSSGGLRTDTQYF.

This clonotype has a count of ten or more. In DNA form, the CDR3 reads TGCGCCAGCAGCATGGCTTCGGCGGGAGGGGTCGAGCAGTTCTTC. Amino acid sequence: CASSMASAGGVEQFF. The chain uses TRBV5-1 and TRBJ2-1; 9 bases line up with TRBD2. The ends lost 4 bases at V and 10 bases at J; junction bases unmatched: 12. Germline CDR1 reads SGHRS; CDR2 reads YFSETQ. The CDR3 runs to 15 residues. Full variable domain (missing parts from reference TRBV5-1 and TRBJ2-1): KAGVTQTPRYLIKTRGQQVTLSCSPISGHRSVSWYQQTPGQGLQFLFEYFSETQRNKGNFPGRFSGRQFSNSRSEMNVSTLELGDSALYLCASSMASAGGVEQFFGPGTRLTVL.

This clonotype has ten or more counts. In DNA, the CDR3 is TGTGCCAGCAGTTTCTACCTGACTAGCGGGATAGGATCCTACGAGCAGTACTTC. Its protein is CASSFYLTSGIGSYEQYF. The rearrangement uses TRBV28 and TRBJ2-7; 11 positions agree with TRBD2. The CDR3 is made up of 18 amino acids. With 3 bases clipped from V and 1 base from J, the junction kept 11 bases outside the gene matches. CDR1 MDHEN and CDR2 SYDVKM come from the germline V gene.

This clonotype was detected many times. The chain links TRBV27 to TRBJ2-1, with D perhaps TRBD1 or TRBD2 (5 bases each). V shed 4 bases and J shed 3 bases, with 16 bases lying between them. Germline V lookup: CDR1 MNHEY, CDR2 SMNVEV (reference sequence). This CDR3 contains 16 residues. In nucleotides, the CDR3 is TGTGCCAGCAGTTCCCCCCAGGGACGGAGCTACAATGAGCAGTTCTTC. As protein: CASSSPQGRSYNEQFF.

This clonotype was observed a handful of times. The V gene is TRBV20-1, the J gene TRBJ2-3, with D perhaps given as TRBD1 or TRBD2 (6 bases each). Between the trimmed V and J ends, which lost 3 bases and 2 bases, there was a span of 12 bases. CDR3 length equals 14 residues. The V gene's germline CDR1 is DFQATT and CDR2 SNEGSKA (reference sequence). The CDR3 coding sequence is TGCAGTGCTAGCTGGGGGGCCGCCACAGATACGCAGTATTTT. As protein: CSASWGAATDTQYF.

The chain carries TRBV19 and TRBJ1-2, with D unclear. The germline gives CDR1 LNHDA, CDR2 SQIVND (reference sequence). The CDR3 has 14 amino acids. The germline V and J ends were trimmed by 8 bases and 2 bases, with 15 bases remaining between them. The CDR3 reads CASVLRERNYGYTF. The CDR3 nucleotides are TGTGCCAGTGTGTTACGTGAAAGAAACTATGGCTACACCTTC.

This clonotype was recorded many times. This rearrangement joins TRBV6-1 to TRBJ1-1; 7 bases agree with TRBD1. Germline loops: CDR1 MNHNS, CDR2 SASEGT. V lost 4 bases to trimming and J lost 6 bases; unmatched junction nucleotides: 14. This CDR3 region has 16 residues. The CDR3 region is CASSVINQGGPPEAFF. The CDR3 nucleotides are TGTGCCAGCAGTGTCATCAATCAGGGGGGCCCTCCTGAAGCTTTCTTT.